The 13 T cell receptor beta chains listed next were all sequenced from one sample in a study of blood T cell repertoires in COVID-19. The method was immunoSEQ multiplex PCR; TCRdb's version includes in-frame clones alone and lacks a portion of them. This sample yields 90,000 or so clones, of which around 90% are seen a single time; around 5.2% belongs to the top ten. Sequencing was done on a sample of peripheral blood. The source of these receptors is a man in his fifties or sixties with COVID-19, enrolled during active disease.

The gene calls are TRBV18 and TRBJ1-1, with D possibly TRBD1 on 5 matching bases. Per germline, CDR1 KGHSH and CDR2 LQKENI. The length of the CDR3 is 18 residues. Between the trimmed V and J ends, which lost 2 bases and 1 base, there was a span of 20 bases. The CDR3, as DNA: TGTGCCAGCTCACCAGAGAGGATCGGGGGGACGGGGAACACTGAAGCTTTCTTT. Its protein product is CASSPERIGGTGNTEAFF.

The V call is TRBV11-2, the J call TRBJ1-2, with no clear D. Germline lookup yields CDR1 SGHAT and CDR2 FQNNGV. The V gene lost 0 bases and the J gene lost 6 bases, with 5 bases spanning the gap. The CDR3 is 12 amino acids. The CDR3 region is CASSLEADGYTF. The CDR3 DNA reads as TGTGCCAGCAGCTTAGAGGCGGATGGCTACACCTTC.

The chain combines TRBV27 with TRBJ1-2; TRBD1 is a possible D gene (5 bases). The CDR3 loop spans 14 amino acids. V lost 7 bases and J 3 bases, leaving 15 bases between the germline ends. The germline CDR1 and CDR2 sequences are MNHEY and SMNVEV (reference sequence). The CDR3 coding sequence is TGTGCCAGCACCCAAGACAGAAGATACTATGGCTACACCTTC. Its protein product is CASTQDRRYYGYTF.

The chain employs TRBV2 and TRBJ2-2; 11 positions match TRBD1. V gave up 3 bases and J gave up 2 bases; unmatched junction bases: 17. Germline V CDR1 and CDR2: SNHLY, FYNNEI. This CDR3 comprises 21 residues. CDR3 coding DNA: TGTGCCAGCAGTGATAGTGGCAGGACAGGGGGCGCGGGTCCCAACACCGGGGAGCTGTTTTTT. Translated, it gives CASSDSGRTGGAGPNTGELFF.

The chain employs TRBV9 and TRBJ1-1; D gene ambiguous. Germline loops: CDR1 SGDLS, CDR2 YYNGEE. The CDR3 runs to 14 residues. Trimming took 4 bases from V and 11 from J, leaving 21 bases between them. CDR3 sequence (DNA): TGTGCCAGCAGCCCCCCTCGGGATCGCGGGGTTGCTTTCTTT. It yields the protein CASSPPRDRGVAFF.

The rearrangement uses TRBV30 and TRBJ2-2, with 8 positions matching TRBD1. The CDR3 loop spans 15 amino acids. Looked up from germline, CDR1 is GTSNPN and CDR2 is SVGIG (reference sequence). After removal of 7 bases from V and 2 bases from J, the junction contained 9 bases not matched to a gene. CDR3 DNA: TGTGCCTCCCGGCCTGGGACAGGCAACACCGGGGAGCTGTTTTTT. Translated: CASRPGTGNTGELFF. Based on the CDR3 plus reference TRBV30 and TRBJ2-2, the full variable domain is SQTIHQWPATLVQPVGSPLSLECTVEGTSNPNLYWYRQAAGRGLQLLFYSVGIGQISSEVPQNLSASRPQDRQFILSSKKLLLSDSGFYLCASRPGTGNTGELFFGEGSRLTVL.

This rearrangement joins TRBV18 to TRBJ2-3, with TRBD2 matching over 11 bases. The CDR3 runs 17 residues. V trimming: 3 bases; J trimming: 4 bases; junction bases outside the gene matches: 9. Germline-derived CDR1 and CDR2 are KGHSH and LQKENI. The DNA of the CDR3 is TGTGCCAGCTCACCGGGCGGTAGCGGGAGGGACCCAGATACGCAGTATTTT. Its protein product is CASSPGGSGRDPDTQYF.

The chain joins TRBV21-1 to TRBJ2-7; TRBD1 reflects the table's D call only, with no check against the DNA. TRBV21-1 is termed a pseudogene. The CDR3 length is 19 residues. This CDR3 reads CASSKKVDRFSMVTYEQYF. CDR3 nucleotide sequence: TGTGCCAGCAGCAAAAAAGTCGACAGGTTTTCGATGGTTACCTACGAGCAGTACTTC.

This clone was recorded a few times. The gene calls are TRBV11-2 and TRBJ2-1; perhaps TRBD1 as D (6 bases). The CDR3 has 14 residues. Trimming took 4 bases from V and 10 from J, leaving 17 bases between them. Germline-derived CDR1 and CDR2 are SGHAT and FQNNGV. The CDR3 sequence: CASSWPQGQGEQFF. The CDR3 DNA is TGTGCCAGCAGCTGGCCACAGGGTCAGGGGGAGCAGTTCTTC.

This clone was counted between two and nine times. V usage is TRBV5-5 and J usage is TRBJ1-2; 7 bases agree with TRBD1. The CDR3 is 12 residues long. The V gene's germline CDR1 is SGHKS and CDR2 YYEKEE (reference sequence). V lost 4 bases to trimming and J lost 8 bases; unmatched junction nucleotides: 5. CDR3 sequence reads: CASSHDREGYTF. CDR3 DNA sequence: TGTGCCAGCAGCCACGACAGGGAAGGCTACACCTTC.

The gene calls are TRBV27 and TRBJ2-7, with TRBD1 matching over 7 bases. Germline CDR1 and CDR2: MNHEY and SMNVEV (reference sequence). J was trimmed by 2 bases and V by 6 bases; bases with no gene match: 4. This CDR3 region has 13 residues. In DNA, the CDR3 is TGTGCCAGCAGAAGACAGGGCCCCTACGAGCAGTACTTC. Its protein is CASRRQGPYEQYF.

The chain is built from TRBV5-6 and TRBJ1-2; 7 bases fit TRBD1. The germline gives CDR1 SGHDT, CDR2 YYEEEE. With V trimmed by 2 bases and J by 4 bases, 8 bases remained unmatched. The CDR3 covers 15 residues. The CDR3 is CASSLKGAKGYGYTF. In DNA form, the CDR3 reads TGTGCCAGCAGCTTAAAGGGGGCGAAGGGCTATGGCTACACCTTC.

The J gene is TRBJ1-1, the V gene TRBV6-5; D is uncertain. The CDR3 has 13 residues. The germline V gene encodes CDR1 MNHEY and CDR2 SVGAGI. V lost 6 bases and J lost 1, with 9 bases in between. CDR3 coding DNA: TGTGCCAGCAGCCGGTACCGGAACACTGAAGCTTTCTTT. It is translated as CASSRYRNTEAFF.